This T cell receptor beta chain was retrieved from a study of relationships among human T cell subsets. Findings and caveats of the study: Th1, Th2 and regulatory T cells shared many CDR3 sequences.

This clonotype is medium-sized in the sample. What it binds is not known. Per the germline V gene, CDR1 is PRHDT and CDR2 is FYEKMQ (reference sequence). The CDR3 runs 13 residues. Trimming left V 5 bases short and J 1 base short, with 9 bases between. The CD8+ T cells came from negative anti-CD4 multisort bead selection followed by positive anti-CD8 selection. Subset-specific monoclonal antibody beads were used to isolate T cell subsets. From mRNA, alpha and beta CDR3 regions were amplified using semiquantitative ARM-PCR. Tagged nested gene-specific primers were used first, then communal superprimers amplified exponentially. TCRdb redid the calling of the multiplex PCR reads with MiXCR, one entry per CDR3 protein. Here the sample spans a few thousand distinct CDR3 sequences, 65% being singletons.

The sequencing sample was made of CD8+ T cells sorted from blood. This sequence was found in a man between 40 and 49 years old in good health. The chain employs TRBV13 and TRBJ2-7; maybe TRBD1 (6 bases). The CDR3, as DNA: TGTGCCAGCAGCCGACAGGAGTCCTACGAGCAGTACTTC. It is translated as CASSRQESYEQYF. The variable domain in full, completed from reference TRBV13 and TRBJ2-7, reads AAGVIQSPRHLIKEKRETATLKCYPIPRHDTVYWYQQGPGQDPQFLISFYEKMQSDKGSIPDRFSAQQFSDYHSELNMSSLELGDSALYFCASSRQESYEQYFGPGTRLTVT.